This T cell receptor beta chain was captured in a study of T cell repertoires in cytomegalovirus infection. Study information: HLA-B-restricted CMV epitopes that are well studied were used alongside recently identified HLA-C-restricted ones. Study-wide findings and caveats: Ex vivo responses were dominated by HLA-C-restricted CMV-specific TCR beta clonotypes.

TCRdb re-analysed the reads in MiXCR, keeping a single row per CDR3 protein. The table lists a few hundred thousand distinct CDR3 sequences, roughly 25% of them singletons. A word on this clonotype: Its specificity is unknown.

CDR1 and CDR2 from the germline V gene are SEHNR and FQNEAQ (reference sequence). This CDR3 has 16 amino acids. Trimming cost V 5 bases and J 5 bases; bases outside gene matches: 13. Sequences were derived from cultured PBMCs, sampled from culture after CMV antigen stimulation. The gene calls are TRBV7-9 and TRBJ2-3; 7 nucleotides match TRBD2. The source is a human donor in good health (CMV status not recorded). Some clones in this sample may be carry-over from other donors' samples. Here the CDR3 reads CASSPLADRNGDTQYF. CDR3 DNA sequence: TGTGCCAGCAGCCCCCTAGCGGATAGAAATGGAGATACGCAGTATTTT.